These 26 T cell receptor beta chains were all obtained from the same sample, sequenced in a study of a mutant IDH1 vaccine in newly diagnosed glioma (dated by TCRdb to about 2021). No antigen is known for these receptors. Interpreted using the paper, the time point label stands for: week 11, during vaccination. A 20-mer mutant IDH1 peptide at 300 micrograms in Montanide made up each vaccine dose, which was injected subcutaneously together with topical imiquimod. The protocol used for the library was the immunoSEQ multiplex PCR assay. TCRdb holds this immuneACCESS table with in-frame rearrangements only. Some clones are missing; in checked studies, unresolved V genes explain under half, and the rest has no known cause. Recorded for this sample are over 95,000 clones; roughly nine tenths of them occurred a single time. Together, the top ten hold roughly 0.62% of the sample. The sample consisted of PBMCs, taken from a glioma patient whose treatment included an IDH1 peptide vaccine. The receptor set was obtained from a woman between 45 and 60 years old with glioma.

V gene TRBV7-9 combines with J gene TRBJ1-1, with D perhaps matching TRBD1 (6 bases). Germline assignment: CDR1 SEHNR and CDR2 FQNEAQ (reference sequence). V lost 4 bases, J lost 0 bases, and 9 bases lay in between. This CDR3 is 14 amino acids long. The DNA of the CDR3 is TGTGCCAGCAGCTCAACAGGGATGAACACTGAAGCTTTCTTT. It is translated as CASSSTGMNTEAFF.

The rearrangement links TRBV9 to TRBJ2-7; TRBD1 matches at 10 bases. The length of the CDR3 is 14 residues. Trimming cost V 6 bases and J 5 bases; bases outside gene matches: 8. Germline values: CDR1 SGDLS, CDR2 YYNGEE. In nucleotides, the CDR3 is TGTGCCAGCACGCCGGGACAGGGGCACCACGAGCAGTACTTC. As protein: CASTPGQGHHEQYF.

This clone appeared once. The rearrangement uses TRBV18 and TRBJ2-7, with TRBD1 matching 8 bases. V dropped 3 bases and J dropped 5; count of bases not matched to a gene: 3. Germline loops: CDR1 KGHSH, CDR2 LQKENI. CDR3 length: 13 residues. In DNA form, the CDR3 reads TGTGCCAGCTCACCGGGACAGGCCAACGAGCAGTACTTC. The encoded protein is CASSPGQANEQYF. Full variable domain (rest looked up from reference TRBV18 and TRBJ2-7): NAGVMQNPRHLVRRRGQEARLRCSPMKGHSHVYWYRQLPEEGLKFMVYLQKENIIDESGMPKERFSAEFPKEGPSILRIQQVVRGDSAAYFCASSPGQANEQYFGPGTRLTVT.

The CDR3 loop is CASSLSKGVGSYEQYF. Written as DNA, the CDR3 is TGTGCCAGCAGTTTATCGAAGGGAGTTGGGTCCTACGAGCAGTACTTC. The chain joins TRBV27 to TRBJ2-7, with a tentative D call TRBD2 (5 bases). Trimming removed 0 bases at V and 1 base at J, with 13 bases between. Looked up from germline, CDR1 is MNHEY and CDR2 is SMNVEV (reference sequence). The CDR3 contains 16 residues.

CDR3 in DNA: TGTGCCAGCAGCGTAGGACTAGCGGGAGGATATGAGCAGTTCTTC. Residues: CASSVGLAGGYEQFF. The rearrangement joins TRBV9 to TRBJ2-1, with 13 bases matching TRBD2. The CDR3 has 15 residues. From germline, CDR1 is SGDLS and CDR2 YYNGEE. V lost 0 bases, J lost 8 bases, and 2 bases stayed unmatched.

The V gene is TRBV28, the J gene TRBJ2-7, with D perhaps TRBD1 or TRBD2 (6 bases each). V was pared by 6 bases and J by 3 bases, with 18 bases between. The CDR3 totals 15 residues. The germline V gene has CDR1 MDHEN and CDR2 SYDVKM. The CDR3 sequence is CASSLPGASDYEQYF. The CDR3 nucleotides are TGTGCCAGCAGCCTTCCGGGGGCGTCGGACTACGAGCAGTACTTC. Full variable domain (remainder filled in from reference TRBV28 and TRBJ2-7): DVKVTQSSRYLVKRTGEKVFLECVQDMDHENMFWYRQDPGLGLRLIYFSYDVKMKEKGDIPEGYSVSREKKERFSLILESASTNQTSMYLCASSLPGASDYEQYFGPGTRLTVT.

This clone was observed many times. This rearrangement joins TRBV11-2 to TRBJ1-5; tentative D call: TRBD1 (5 bases). The V gene's germline CDR1 is SGHAT and CDR2 FQNNGV. This CDR3 is 13 amino acids long. V shed 4 bases and J shed 6 bases, with 10 bases lying between them. The CDR3 DNA sequence: TGTGCCAGCAGCTCCGGGGACCGTCAGCCCCAGCATTTT. Translating it yields CASSSGDRQPQHF.

The chain carries TRBV10-1 and TRBJ2-1; tentatively, D is TRBD2 (5 bases). Germline-derived CDR1 and CDR2 are WNHNN and SYGVQD (reference sequence). Trimming removed 2 bases from V and 0 bases from J, with 11 bases in between. This CDR3 has 16 amino acids. CDR3 bases: TGCGCCAGCAGTGAGCGCGGACGGGGCTCCTACAATGAGCAGTTCTTC. Encoded protein: CASSERGRGSYNEQFF.

The chain recombines TRBV2 with TRBJ2-7; a possible D gene is TRBD2 (6 bases). The length of the CDR3 is 14 residues. With 9 bases removed from V and 1 base from J, the gap between germline ends came to 16 bases. The germline CDR1 and CDR2 sequences are SNHLY and FYNNEI. CDR3 nucleotide sequence: TGTGCCAGTGGCAGGAGGGGCACATCCTACGAGCAGTACTTC. Translation gives CASGRRGTSYEQYF.

The chain recombines TRBV29-1 with TRBJ2-1; 8 bases are shared with TRBD2. V gave up 7 bases and J gave up 5 bases; unmatched junction bases: 13. This CDR3 spans 15 amino acids. Germline V gene lookup returns CDR1 SQVTM and CDR2 ANQGSEA. Written as DNA, the CDR3 is TGCAGCGCTGGCCGTATTAGCGGGGTTCACAATGAGCAGTTCTTC. This codes for CSAGRISGVHNEQFF.

V is TRBV30 and J is TRBJ2-3; TRBD2 aligns across 7 bases. The J segment lost 1 base and the V segment lost 0 bases, leaving 10 bases of the junction unmatched. The CDR3 runs 17 residues. Germline loops: CDR1 GTSNPN, CDR2 SVGIG (reference sequence). CDR3 nucleotide sequence: TGTGCCTGGAGTGTAGGGTCTCACGCGGGAGGCACAGATACGCAGTATTTT. Its protein is CAWSVGSHAGGTDTQYF.

The rearrangement uses TRBV5-1 and TRBJ2-1; weak D call: TRBD1 (6 bases). The germline V gene encodes CDR1 SGHRS and CDR2 YFSETQ. The CDR3 has 14 amino acids. The V and J ends lost 0 bases and 14 bases respectively, with 18 bases between them. This chain's CDR3 is CASSLEYFGRGEFF. CDR3 DNA: TGCGCCAGCAGCTTGGAGTATTTCGGCAGGGGAGAGTTCTTC.

CDR3 sequence: CAISESMVNYGYTF. The CDR3 DNA sequence: TGTGCCATCAGTGAGTCTATGGTGAACTATGGCTACACCTTC. This rearrangement joins TRBV10-3 to TRBJ1-2; D not resolved. There are 14 residues in the CDR3. Trimming cost V 0 bases and J 2 bases, with 7 bases left between them. CDR1 ENHRY and CDR2 SYGVKD come from the germline V gene.

The chain is built from TRBV7-9 and TRBJ1-1; D not certain. There are 15 residues in the CDR3. The V gene's germline CDR1 is SEHNR and CDR2 FQNEAQ (reference sequence). Deletions cut 5 bases from V and 2 bases from J, with 15 bases between. This CDR3 reads CASSKLGLTNTEAFF. The CDR3 coding sequence is TGTGCCAGCAGCAAACTAGGCCTGACTAACACTGAAGCTTTCTTT.

The V and J genes are TRBV6-1 and TRBJ1-5; D is perhaps TRBD1 (6 bases). Germline CDR1 reads MNHNS; CDR2 reads SASEGT. Trimming shortened V by 1 base and J by 4 bases, and 14 bases separated the two germline ends. This CDR3 is 16 amino acids long. The CDR3 DNA sequence: TGTGCCAGCAGTGAAGGAAACAGGGACTTGAATCAGCCCCAGCATTTT. Translated, it gives CASSEGNRDLNQPQHF.

The chain joins TRBV6-6 to TRBJ2-5; D may correspond to TRBD1 or TRBD2 (5 bases each). Germline CDR1 is MNHNY and CDR2 is SVGAGI (reference sequence). CDR3 length: 14 residues. Trimming pared 2 bases from V and 1 base from J, leaving 8 bases between. The CDR3 loop reads CASSYGDPQETQYF. DNA of the CDR3: TGTGCCAGCAGTTACGGGGACCCCCAAGAGACCCAGTACTTC.

The chain is built from TRBV6-5 and TRBJ2-7, with D perhaps assigned TRBD1 or TRBD2 (5 bases each). The CDR3 length is 12 residues. CDR1 and CDR2 from the germline V gene are MNHEY and SVGAGI. The V end was cut by 6 bases, the J end by 2 bases, with 8 bases between. CDR3 in amino acids: CASRGRTYEQYF. The CDR3 coding sequence is TGTGCCAGCAGGGGACGGACCTACGAGCAGTACTTC.

This rearrangement joins TRBV7-2 to TRBJ2-3; D remains unclear. The CDR3 has 11 amino acids. The ends were cut back, 8 bases at V and 5 bases at J, with 8 bases in the middle. From germline, CDR1 is SGHTA and CDR2 FQGNSA. CDR3 loop: CASAPIDTQYF. The CDR3 DNA sequence: TGTGCCAGCGCTCCGATAGATACGCAGTATTTT.

The CDR3 here is CASSYRDRLYEQYF. The CDR3 bases are TGTGCCAGCAGTTACCGGGACAGACTATACGAGCAGTACTTC. This chain uses TRBV6-5 with TRBJ2-7; 7 bases match TRBD1. CDR1 and CDR2 from the germline V gene are MNHEY and SVGAGI. The CDR3 consists of 14 residues. V lost 2 bases, J lost 4 bases, and 5 bases stayed unmatched.

The rearrangement joins TRBV4-1 to TRBJ2-4; perhaps TRBD2 as D (7 bases). This CDR3 is built from 17 residues. The germline V gene has CDR1 MGHRA and CDR2 YSYEKL. The V end lost 3 bases, the J end lost 1 base, and 16 bases lay between the germline ends. As DNA, the CDR3 is TGCGCCAGCAGCCATGAGAGGGGGGGCTCCGCCAAAAACATTCAGTACTTC. Its translation: CASSHERGGSAKNIQYF.

This clone was detected a few times. The CDR3 DNA follows: TGTGCCAGCAGCTTGGAGGGACTAGCGGGAGCTCTCACCGGGGAGCTGTTTTTT. It yields the protein CASSLEGLAGALTGELFF. V gene TRBV5-4 combines with J gene TRBJ2-2; 14 bases line up with TRBD2. The germline V gene has CDR1 SGHNT and CDR2 YYREEE (reference sequence). There are 18 residues in the CDR3. V lost 0 bases and J lost 4; bases outside the gene matches: 5.

Worth noting for this clone: The same CDR3 is also encoded by other DNA sequences in this sample. The genes are TRBV9 and TRBJ1-2; D is undetermined. The CDR3 runs to 13 residues. The V gene's germline CDR1 is SGDLS and CDR2 YYNGEE. V lost 1 base to trimming and J lost 2 bases, with 6 bases between them. CDR3 sequence reads: CASSVTENYGYTF. For the CDR3, the DNA is TGTGCCAGCAGCGTAACTGAGAACTATGGCTACACCTTC.

CDR3 nucleotides: TGTGCCTGGAACACATACACTGAAGCTTTCTTT. Encoded protein: CAWNTYTEAFF. This chain uses TRBV30 with TRBJ1-1; no clear D. Trimming left V 4 bases short and J 3 bases short, with 6 bases between. CDR1 and CDR2 (germline): GTSNPN, SVGIG (reference sequence). This CDR3 is built from 11 residues.

The chain has TRBV6-1 and TRBJ1-1, with D unclear. The CDR3 contains 10 residues. Germline V gives CDR1 MNHNS, CDR2 SASEGT. V was clipped by 1 base and J by 14 bases, with 8 bases between them. CDR3 nucleotides: TGTGCCAGCAGTGAAGAGAAGACGTTCTTT. Translated: CASSEEKTFF.

The rearrangement joins TRBV19 to TRBJ2-7; no definite D call. Germline-derived CDR1 and CDR2 are LNHDA and SQIVND (reference sequence). V was trimmed by 5 bases and J by 3 bases, leaving 5 bases between them. This CDR3 region has 11 residues. CDR3 nucleotide sequence: TGTGCCAGTAGTCCAGGCTACGAGCAGTACTTC. Its protein is CASSPGYEQYF.

J is TRBJ2-7 and V is TRBV28; TRBD2 agrees at 9 bases. The V segment lost 4 bases and the J segment 3 bases; nucleotides outside the gene matches: 7. This CDR3 spans 15 amino acids. The V gene's germline CDR1 is MDHEN and CDR2 SYDVKM. The CDR3 loop is CASSSTGTSSYEQYF. CDR3 bases: TGTGCCAGCAGTTCGACCGGGACTAGCAGCTACGAGCAGTACTTC.